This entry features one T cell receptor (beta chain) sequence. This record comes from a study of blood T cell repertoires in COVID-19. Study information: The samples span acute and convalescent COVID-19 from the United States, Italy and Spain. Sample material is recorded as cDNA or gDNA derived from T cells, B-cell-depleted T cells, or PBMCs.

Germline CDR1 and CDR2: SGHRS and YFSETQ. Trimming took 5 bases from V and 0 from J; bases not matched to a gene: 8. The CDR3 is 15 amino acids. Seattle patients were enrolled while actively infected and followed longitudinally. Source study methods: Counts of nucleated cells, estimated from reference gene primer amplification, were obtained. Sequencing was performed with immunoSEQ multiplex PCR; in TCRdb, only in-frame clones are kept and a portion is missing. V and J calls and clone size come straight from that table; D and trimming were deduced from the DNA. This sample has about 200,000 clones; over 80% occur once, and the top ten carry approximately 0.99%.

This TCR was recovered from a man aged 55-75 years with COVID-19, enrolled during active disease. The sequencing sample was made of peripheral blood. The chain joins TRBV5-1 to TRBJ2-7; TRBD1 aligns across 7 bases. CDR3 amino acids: CASRPMGQYSYEQYF. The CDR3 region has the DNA TGCGCCAGCAGACCGATGGGACAGTACTCCTACGAGCAGTACTTC. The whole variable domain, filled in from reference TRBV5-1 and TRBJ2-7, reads KAGVTQTPRYLIKTRGQQVTLSCSPISGHRSVSWYQQTPGQGLQFLFEYFSETQRNKGNFPGRFSGRQFSNSRSEMNVSTLELGDSALYLCASRPMGQYSYEQYFGPGTRLTVT.